This T cell receptor beta chain appears in the sequencing data of a study of T-cell memory formation after mild COVID-19. TCRdb fed the 5' RACE reads into MiXCR, producing one record per CDR3 protein. Here the sample spans hundreds of thousands of distinct CDR3 sequences, about 20% being singletons. The CDR3 is 13 amino acids. V was clipped by 4 bases and J by 8 bases, with 14 bases between them. CDR1 and CDR2 from the germline V gene are MGHRA and YSYEKL. For this clonotype: The target antigen is unknown.

General study points: Among clones contracting day 15 to 85, CD4/CD8 was balanced, whereas later expanders leaned CD4+. Memory from before infection featured some responding clones, which suggests cross-reactive memory joined.

The J gene is TRBJ1-1, the V gene TRBV4-1, with D possibly TRBD1 on 5 matching bases. The sequenced material came from PBMCs or a T cell subset sorted from them (not recorded which). This TCR derives from a man between 18 and 35 years old who had mild COVID-19 (a few samples of this study predate the infection). Cell type and time point are not known. CDR3 in amino acids: CASSPPLGGEAFF. CDR3 in DNA: TGCGCCAGCAGCCCCCCTTTGGGGGGAGAAGCTTTCTTT.